The sequence of this T cell receptor beta chain was determined in a study of blood T cell repertoires in COVID-19. TCRdb's copy holds only in-frame clones and misses some; the assay was immunoSEQ multiplex PCR. This repertoire shows almost 200,000 clones, roughly 90% found once; its top ten account for approximately 7.6%. CDR1 is SGDLS and CDR2 is YYNGEE in the germline V gene. The J segment lost 5 bases and the V segment lost 3 bases, leaving 9 bases of the junction unmatched. The length of the CDR3 is 15 residues. Participants, 18 to 89 years old, spanned approximately 25 US areas. The material sequenced was PBMCs or T cells enriched from blood (not recorded which). The sequence came from a woman under 30 who had recovered from COVID-19. The chain employs TRBV9 and TRBJ2-5; 8 positions match TRBD2. The DNA of the CDR3 is TGTGCCAGCAGCGACGCCGGGACTAGGGGGGAGACCCAGTACTTC. It codes for CASSDAGTRGETQYF.